This T cell receptor beta chain stems from a study of CD8 T cells in Susac syndrome. The CDR3 totals 14 residues. Unmatched junction bases numbered 3, after V lost 1 base and J lost 7 bases. Per the germline V gene, CDR1 is KGHDR and CDR2 is SFDVKD. In its sample, this clonotype was seen once. After extraction with the RNeasy kit, about 0.45 to 1 ug of the RNA was reverse transcribed using random hexamers. Amplification of TCR beta CDR3 spanned 54 Vbeta and 13 Jbeta via immunoSEQ multiplex PCR. TCRdb re-derived calls from the immunoSEQ multiplex PCR reads in MiXCR, one entry per CDR3 protein. The table has some 300,000 distinct CDR3 sequences, 70% to 90% seen once. Sequencing of TCR beta drew on CD8+ and CD4+ T cells from blood. Stable or active relapsing-remitting multiple sclerosis, untreated and meeting revised McDonald criteria, defined the controls. TEMRA cells were FACS-enriched, unlike CD8+ and CD4+ T cells, which were negatively isolated.

The chain carries TRBV24-1 and TRBJ2-1; TRBD1 aligns across 7 bases. Sequencing was carried out using CD8+ T cells from PBMCs. This sequence originates from a human donor with multiple sclerosis. CDR3 region: CATSDFPRGNEQFF. CDR3 in DNA: TGTGCCACCAGTGATTTTCCCAGGGGGAATGAGCAGTTCTTC.